The 3 T cell receptor beta chains given below trace back to one sample, sequenced in a study of T cell responses to AZD1222 COVID-19 vaccine. TCRdb keeps only in-frame clones here, not all; method: immunoSEQ multiplex PCR. Found here are 68,000 or so clones, 88% of them singletons; the top ten hold roughly 8%. Material: peripheral blood, obtained on day 0 of AZD1222 vaccination. The origin of the receptors is an adult in good health.

The chain employs TRBV6-4 and TRBJ2-2; 9 bases match TRBD1. Germline loops: CDR1 MRHNA, CDR2 SNTAGT. The CDR3 is 16 amino acids. V lost 0 bases, J lost 5 bases, and 4 bases stayed unmatched. CDR3 loop: CASSDSPGTGTGELFF. The CDR3 DNA reads TGTGCCAGCAGTGACTCCCCCGGGACAGGGACCGGGGAGCTGTTTTTT.

This chain links TRBV27 with TRBJ1-2; weak D call: TRBD1 (5 bases). The V gene's germline CDR1 is MNHEY and CDR2 SMNVEV (reference sequence). V was shortened by 0 bases and J by 9 bases, with 11 bases between the two germline ends. This CDR3 comprises 13 residues. The chain's CDR3 is CASSLSSGDRYTF. In DNA, the CDR3 is TGTGCCAGCAGTTTATCTAGTGGGGACCGCTACACCTTC.

Only one count was recorded for this clone. This chain links TRBV7-9 with TRBJ1-2, with TRBD1 as a possible D gene (6 bases). The germline V and J ends were trimmed by 2 bases and 4 bases, with 11 bases remaining between them. Germline CDR1 and CDR2: SEHNR and FQNEAQ (reference sequence). The CDR3 spans 14 residues. CDR3 region: CASSLQGISYGYTF. DNA for the CDR3: TGTGCCAGCAGCTTACAGGGGATTAGCTATGGCTACACCTTC.